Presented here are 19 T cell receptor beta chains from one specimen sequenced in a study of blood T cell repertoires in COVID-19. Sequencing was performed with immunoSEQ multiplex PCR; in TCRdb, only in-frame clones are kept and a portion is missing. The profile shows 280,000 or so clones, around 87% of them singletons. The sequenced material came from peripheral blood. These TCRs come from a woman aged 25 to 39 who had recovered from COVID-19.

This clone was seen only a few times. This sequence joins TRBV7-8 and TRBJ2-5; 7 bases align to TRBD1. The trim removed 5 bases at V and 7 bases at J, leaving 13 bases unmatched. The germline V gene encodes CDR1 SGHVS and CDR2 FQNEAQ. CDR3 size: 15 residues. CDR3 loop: CASSDGTGQVGTQYF. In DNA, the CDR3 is TGTGCCAGCAGCGACGGAACTGGACAGGTCGGGACCCAGTACTTC.

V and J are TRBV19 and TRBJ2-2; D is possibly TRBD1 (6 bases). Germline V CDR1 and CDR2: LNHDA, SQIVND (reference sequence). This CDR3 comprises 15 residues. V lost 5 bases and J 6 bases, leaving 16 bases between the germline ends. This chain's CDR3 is CASSQGTGRAGELFF. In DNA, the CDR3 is TGTGCCAGTAGTCAGGGGACGGGAAGAGCCGGGGAGCTGTTTTTT.

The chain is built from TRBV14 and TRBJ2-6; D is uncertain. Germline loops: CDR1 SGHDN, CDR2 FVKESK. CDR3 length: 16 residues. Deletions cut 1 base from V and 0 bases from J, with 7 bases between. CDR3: CASSQGLTSGANVLTF. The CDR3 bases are TGTGCCAGCAGCCAAGGACTGACCTCTGGGGCCAACGTCCTGACTTTC.

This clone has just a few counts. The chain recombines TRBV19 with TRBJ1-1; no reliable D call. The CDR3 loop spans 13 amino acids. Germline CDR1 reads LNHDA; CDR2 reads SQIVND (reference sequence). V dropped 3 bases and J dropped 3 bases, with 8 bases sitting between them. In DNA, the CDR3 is TGTGCCAGTAGTATGGTACGGTACACTGAAGCTTTCTTT. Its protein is CASSMVRYTEAFF.

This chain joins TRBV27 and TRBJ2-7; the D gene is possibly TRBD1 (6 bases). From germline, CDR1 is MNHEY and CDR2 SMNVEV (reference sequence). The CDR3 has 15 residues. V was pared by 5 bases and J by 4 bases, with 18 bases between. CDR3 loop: CASSHILGGAYEQYF. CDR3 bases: TGTGCCAGCAGTCACATCTTAGGGGGAGCGTACGAGCAGTACTTC.

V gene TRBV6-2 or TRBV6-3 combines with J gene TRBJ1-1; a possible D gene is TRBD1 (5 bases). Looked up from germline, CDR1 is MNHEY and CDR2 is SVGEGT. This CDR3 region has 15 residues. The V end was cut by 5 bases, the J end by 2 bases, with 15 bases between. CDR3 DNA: TGTGCCAGCAGTCTGTCAGGGTCGCCTAACACTGAAGCTTTCTTT. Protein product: CASSLSGSPNTEAFF.

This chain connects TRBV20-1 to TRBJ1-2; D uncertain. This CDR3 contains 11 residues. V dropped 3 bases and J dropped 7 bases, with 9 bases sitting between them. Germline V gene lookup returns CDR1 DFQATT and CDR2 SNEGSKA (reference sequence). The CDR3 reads CSASGFGGYTF. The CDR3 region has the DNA TGCAGTGCTAGCGGTTTTGGTGGCTACACCTTC.

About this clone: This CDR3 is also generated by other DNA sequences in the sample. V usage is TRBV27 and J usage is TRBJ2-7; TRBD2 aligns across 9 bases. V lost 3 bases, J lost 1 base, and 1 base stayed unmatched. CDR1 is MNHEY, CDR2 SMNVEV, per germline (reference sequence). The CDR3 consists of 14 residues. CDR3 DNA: TGTGCCAGCAGTTTTAGCGGGAGTTCCTACGAGCAGTACTTC. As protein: CASSFSGSSYEQYF.

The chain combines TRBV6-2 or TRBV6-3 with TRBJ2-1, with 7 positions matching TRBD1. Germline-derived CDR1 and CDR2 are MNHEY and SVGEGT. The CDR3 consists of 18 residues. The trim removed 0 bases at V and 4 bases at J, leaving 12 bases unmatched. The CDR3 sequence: CASSYSYSGTDFYNEQFF. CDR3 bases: TGTGCCAGCAGTTACTCGTATTCCGGGACAGATTTTTACAATGAGCAGTTCTTC.

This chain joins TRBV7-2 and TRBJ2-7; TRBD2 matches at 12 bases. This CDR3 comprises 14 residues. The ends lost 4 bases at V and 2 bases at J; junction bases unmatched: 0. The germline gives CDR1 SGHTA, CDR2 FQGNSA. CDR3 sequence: CASSWTSGTYEQYF. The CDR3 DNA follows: TGTGCCAGCAGCTGGACTAGCGGGACCTACGAGCAGTACTTC. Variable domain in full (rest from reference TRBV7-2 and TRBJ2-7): GAGVSQSPSNKVTEKGKDVELRCDPISGHTALYWYRQSLGQGLEFLIYFQGNSAPDKSGLPSDRFSAERTGGSVSTLTIQRTQQEDSAVYLCASSWTSGTYEQYFGPGTRLTVT.

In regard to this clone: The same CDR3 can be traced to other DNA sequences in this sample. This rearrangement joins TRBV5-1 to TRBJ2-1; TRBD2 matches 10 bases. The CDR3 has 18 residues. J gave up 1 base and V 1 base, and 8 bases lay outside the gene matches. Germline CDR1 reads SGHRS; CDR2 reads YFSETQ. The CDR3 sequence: CASSLYGSGRSSYNEQFF. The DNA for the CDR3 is TGCGCCAGCAGCTTGTATGGTAGCGGGAGGTCTTCCTACAATGAGCAGTTCTTC.

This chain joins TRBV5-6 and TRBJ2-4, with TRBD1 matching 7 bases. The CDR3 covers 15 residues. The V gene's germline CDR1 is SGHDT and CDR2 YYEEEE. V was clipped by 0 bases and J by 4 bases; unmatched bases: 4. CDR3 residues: CASSLGTGQKNIQYF. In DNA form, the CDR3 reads TGTGCCAGCAGCTTGGGGACAGGACAGAAAAACATTCAGTACTTC.

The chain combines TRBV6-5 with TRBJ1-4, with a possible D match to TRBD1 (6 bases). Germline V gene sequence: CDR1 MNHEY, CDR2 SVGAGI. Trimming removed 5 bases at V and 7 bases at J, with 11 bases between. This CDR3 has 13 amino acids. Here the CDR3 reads CASSTGIGEKLFF. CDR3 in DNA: TGTGCCAGCAGTACAGGGATCGGTGAAAAACTGTTTTTT.

CDR3 sequence reads: CASSLGLTGDAYEQYF. CDR3 DNA: TGTGCCAGCAGCTTAGGCCTGACAGGGGACGCCTACGAGCAGTACTTC. This rearrangement joins TRBV11-2 to TRBJ2-7; 8 bases map to TRBD1. The germline gives CDR1 SGHAT, CDR2 FQNNGV. J gave up 2 bases and V 1 base, and 7 bases lay outside the gene matches. This CDR3 contains 16 residues.

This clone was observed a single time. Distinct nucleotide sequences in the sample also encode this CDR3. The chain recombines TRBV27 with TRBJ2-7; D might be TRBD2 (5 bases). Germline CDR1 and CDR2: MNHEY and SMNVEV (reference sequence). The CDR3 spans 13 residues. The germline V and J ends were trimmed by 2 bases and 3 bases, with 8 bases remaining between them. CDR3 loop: CASSLQRSYEQYF. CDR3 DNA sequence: TGTGCCAGCAGTTTACAGCGGAGCTACGAGCAGTACTTC.

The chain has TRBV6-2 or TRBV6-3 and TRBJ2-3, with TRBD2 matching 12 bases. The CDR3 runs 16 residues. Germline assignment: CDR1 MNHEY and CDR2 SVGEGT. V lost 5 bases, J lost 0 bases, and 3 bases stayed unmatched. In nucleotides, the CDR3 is TGTGCCAGCAGTCTGACTAGCGGGGGTAGCACAGATACGCAGTATTTT. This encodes CASSLTSGGSTDTQYF.

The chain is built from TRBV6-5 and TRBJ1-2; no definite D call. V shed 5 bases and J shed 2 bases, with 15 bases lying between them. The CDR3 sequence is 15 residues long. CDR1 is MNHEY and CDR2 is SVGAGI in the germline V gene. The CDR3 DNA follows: TGTGCCAGCAGTCCTCCCTCTACGGGGAACTATGGCTACACCTTC. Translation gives CASSPPSTGNYGYTF.

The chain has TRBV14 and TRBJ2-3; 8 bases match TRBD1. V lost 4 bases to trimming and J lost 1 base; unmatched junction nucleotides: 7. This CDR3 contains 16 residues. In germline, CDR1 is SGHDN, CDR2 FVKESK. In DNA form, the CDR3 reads TGTGCCAGCAGCCTGGGGACAGGCTGGGGCACAGATACGCAGTATTTT. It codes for CASSLGTGWGTDTQYF.

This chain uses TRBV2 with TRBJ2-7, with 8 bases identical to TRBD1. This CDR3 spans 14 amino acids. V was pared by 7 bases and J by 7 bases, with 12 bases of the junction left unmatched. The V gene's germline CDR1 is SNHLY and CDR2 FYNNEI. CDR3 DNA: TGTGCCAGCAAACGGGACAGGACGGCGGGAGAGCAGTACTTC. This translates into CASKRDRTAGEQYF.